The 2 T cell receptor beta chains below come from one sample, sequenced in a study of tumor-infiltrating lymphocytes in localized non-small cell lung cancer. Sequencing was performed with immunoSEQ multiplex PCR; in TCRdb, only in-frame clones are kept and a portion is missing. The sample carries under 8,500 clones, about three quarters recorded once. Input material: lung tumor tissue. The receptors were sampled from a human donor with non-small cell lung cancer.

This clone was seen more than once but under ten times. The V and J genes are TRBV16 and TRBJ1-2; TRBD1 is a possible D gene (5 bases). The CDR3 sequence is 15 residues long. V was pared by 4 bases and J by 4 bases, with 16 bases between. Germline V gene sequence: CDR1 KGHSY, CDR2 FQNENV. CDR3: CASSPKLDSLYGYTF. CDR3 bases: TGTGCCAGCAGCCCGAAATTAGACAGCCTCTATGGCTACACCTTC.

V is TRBV2 and J is TRBJ2-2; TRBD1 might be the D (6 bases). CDR1 and CDR2 from the germline V gene are SNHLY and FYNNEI. V was shortened by 6 bases and J by 4 bases, with 12 bases between the two germline ends. The CDR3 contains 14 residues. CDR3 sequence: CASRTDSATGELFF. CDR3 sequence (DNA): TGTGCCAGCAGGACGGACAGTGCCACCGGGGAGCTGTTTTTT.